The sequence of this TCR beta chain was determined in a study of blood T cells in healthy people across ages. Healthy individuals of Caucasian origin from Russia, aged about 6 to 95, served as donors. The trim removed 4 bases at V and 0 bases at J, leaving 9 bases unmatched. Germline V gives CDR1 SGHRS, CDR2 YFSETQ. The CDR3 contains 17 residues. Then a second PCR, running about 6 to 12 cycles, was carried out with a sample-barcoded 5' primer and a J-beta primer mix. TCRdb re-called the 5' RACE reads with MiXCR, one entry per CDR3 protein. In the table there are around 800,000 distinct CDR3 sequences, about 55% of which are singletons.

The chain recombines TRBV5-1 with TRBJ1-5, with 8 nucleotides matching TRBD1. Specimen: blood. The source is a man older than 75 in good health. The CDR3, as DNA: TGCGCCAGCAGCCCAGGACAGGGAATGAATAGCAATCAGCCCCAGCATTTT. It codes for CASSPGQGMNSNQPQHF.